This T cell receptor (beta chain) was sequenced in a study of Graves' ophthalmopathy and Graves' hyperthyroidism. The germline gives CDR1 SGHRS, CDR2 YFSETQ. This CDR3 comprises 14 residues. The V end lost 4 bases, the J end lost 5 bases, and 15 bases lay between the germline ends. In donors with ophthalmopathy, activity was moderate-to-severe, with CAS ≥3, NOSPECS ≥4 and duration under 3 months. Ineligible for inclusion were patients with other autoimmune diseases, uncontrolled infections, pregnancy or lactation. There are many counts of this clonotype. The antigen remains unidentified. Amplification of the TCR beta CDR3 regions used RNA transcripts (as template). RT-PCR was first run with HTBI primers, then multiplex PCR in a second round. TCRdb called the multiplex PCR reads again in MiXCR, with one record for every CDR3 protein. The sample lists approximately 460,000 distinct CDR3 sequences; around 15% were seen once.

Findings and caveats of the study: Among expanded thyroid clonotypes above 0.001 frequency, most also occurred in blood. Discrimination between ophthalmopathy and stable hyperthyroidism by a 13-signature model showed about 89% sensitivity and 65% to 84% specificity.

V and J are TRBV5-1 and TRBJ1-2; D gene ambiguous. The sample consisted of blood. The sequence was obtained from a young woman with Graves' ophthalmopathy. The CDR3 protein is CASSPSYGQYGYTF. In nucleotides, the CDR3 is TGCGCCAGCAGCCCCTCCTATGGTCAATATGGCTACACCTTC.